The rows below give T cell receptor beta chains drawn from one sample of a study of T cells in Graves' hyperthyroidism and ophthalmopathy. From the multiplex PCR reads, TCRdb called clonotypes with MiXCR, one entry per CDR3 protein. The table records 500,000 or so distinct CDR3 sequences, 17% of them present only once. The material sequenced was blood. All receptors come from a woman younger than 35 with Graves' ophthalmopathy. Both conserved end residues are trimmed from each CDR3. Each record gives: V gene, J gene, CDR3 protein.

TRBV2	TRBJ1-5	ASSGGDGRNQPQH
TRBV3-1	TRBJ2-3	ASRDTGRTDTQY
TRBV6-1	TRBJ2-1	ASSRGQANNEQF
TRBV30	TRBJ2-2	AWRGQGPTGELF
TRBV30	TRBJ2-3	AWSNRLARGTDTQY
TRBV6-6	TRBJ1-1	ASSYSRGSNTEAF
TRBV29-1	TRBJ2-2	SVEGDSNTGELF
TRBV28	TRBJ1-5	ASSPRPNQPQH
TRBV18	TRBJ2-5	ASSPLDQETQY
TRBV7-2	TRBJ1-1	ASSLGIFDTEAF
TRBV5-1	TRBJ1-3	ASSLVGVYSGNTIY
TRBV9	TRBJ2-5	ASSVAHSLQETQY
TRBV7-2	TRBJ2-7	ASSSAPAGYEQY
TRBV28	TRBJ2-4	ASRWTSGGEDIQY
TRBV28	TRBJ2-7	ASSTSGETYEQY
TRBV20-1	TRBJ1-3	SASINSGNTIY
TRBV28	TRBJ2-1	ASSSSGREAYNEQF
TRBV19	TRBJ2-2	AGSRDGNTGELF